This entry lists 28 T cell receptor beta chains sequenced from one sample in a study of healthy donors' naive CD4 and CD8 T cells. A linear amplification protocol produced the TCR libraries from about 0.45 ug of total RNA. One entry per CDR3 protein, called by TCRdb with MiXCR from the reads. The sample consists of about 180,000 distinct CDR3 sequences, about 76% of them appearing once. The material sequenced was naive CD4+ and CD8+ T cells sorted from blood, pooled from several donors. The receptors shown here come from a pool of human donors in good health; the sample pools cells from several healthy donors.

The V gene is TRBV19, the J gene TRBJ1-6; 9 bases map to TRBD1. The germline V gene has CDR1 LNHDA and CDR2 SQIVND (reference sequence). With V trimmed by 5 bases and J by 0 bases, 11 bases remained unmatched. This CDR3 has 19 amino acids. In DNA, the CDR3 is TGTGCCAGTAGTGCACGGACAGGGGTGCCCGGCTCCTATAATTCACCCCTCCACTTT. It specifies CASSARTGVPGSYNSPLHF.

The chain joins TRBV2 to TRBJ2-1; TRBD2 agrees at 10 bases. The CDR3 length is 17 residues. Per the germline V gene, CDR1 is SNHLY and CDR2 is FYNNEI. V lost 6 bases, J lost 0 bases, and 8 bases stayed unmatched. DNA of the CDR3: TGTGCCAGCAGAAGGACTAGCGGTACGTACTCCTACAATGAGCAGTTCTTC. This gives the protein CASRRTSGTYSYNEQFF. Full variable domain (remainder filled in from reference TRBV2 and TRBJ2-1): EPEVTQTPSHQVTQMGQEVILRCVPISNHLYFYWYRQILGQKVEFLVSFYNNEISEKSEIFDDQFSVERPDGSNFTLKIRSTKLEDSAMYFCASRRTSGTYSYNEQFFGPGTRLTVL.

The table lists this clonotype with a count of one. The CDR3 coding sequence is TGCAGTACGGACAGGCAGGATGGCTACACCTTC. It encodes CSTDRQDGYTF. The chain employs TRBV20-1 and TRBJ1-2, with TRBD1 matching 7 bases. Losses at the gene ends were 8 bases for V and 6 bases for J; bases not matched to a gene: 6. The length of the CDR3 is 11 residues. Germline V gene sequence: CDR1 DFQATT, CDR2 SNEGSKA (reference sequence).

The chain recombines TRBV29-1 with TRBJ2-7, with D possibly TRBD2 on 7 matching bases. CDR1 and CDR2 from the germline V gene are SQVTM and ANQGSEA. The CDR3 has 13 residues. The V end lost 7 bases, the J end lost 0 bases, and 13 bases lay between the germline ends. CDR3 bases: TGCAGCGCCACAGGGAGGGACTCCTACGAGCAGTACTTC. This sequence encodes CSATGRDSYEQYF.

The V and J genes are TRBV5-6 and TRBJ2-3, with D tentatively TRBD2 (7 bases). CDR1 SGHDT and CDR2 YYEEEE come from the germline V gene. The CDR3 length is 15 residues. V was trimmed by 0 bases and J by 5 bases, leaving 13 bases between them. The CDR3 loop is CASSLGRGARDTQYF. The CDR3 region has the DNA TGTGCCAGCAGCTTGGGTCGGGGGGCGCGAGATACGCAGTATTTT.

V gene TRBV6-5 combines with J gene TRBJ1-5; 9 positions match TRBD1. CDR3 length equals 17 residues. The germline V gene encodes CDR1 MNHEY and CDR2 SVGAGI. With V trimmed by 4 bases and J by 3 bases, 10 bases remained unmatched. CDR3 protein: CASSSGWTGVDNQPQHF. CDR3 coding DNA: TGTGCCAGCAGTTCCGGCTGGACAGGGGTCGACAATCAGCCCCAGCATTTT.

The V call is TRBV7-9, the J call TRBJ2-1; D is possibly TRBD2 (5 bases). The CDR3 extends over 16 amino acids. Germline V gives CDR1 SEHNR, CDR2 FQNEAQ (reference sequence). The V end lost 0 bases, the J end lost 0 bases, and 9 bases lay between the germline ends. CDR3 in amino acids: CASSLAGSASYNEQFF. Here the CDR3 DNA reads TGTGCCAGCAGCTTAGCTGGTAGCGCCTCCTACAATGAGCAGTTCTTC.

The V call is TRBV20-1, the J call TRBJ1-2; D call uncertain. CDR1 is DFQATT and CDR2 is SNEGSKA in the germline V gene (reference sequence). This CDR3 region has 14 residues. With 6 bases removed from V and 4 bases from J, the gap between germline ends came to 18 bases. The CDR3 coding sequence is TGCAGTGCAGCCGGGGTCCTGACTAGCTATGGCTACACCTTC. Residues: CSAAGVLTSYGYTF.

The rearrangement uses TRBV27 and TRBJ1-5; D unclear. CDR1 is MNHEY, CDR2 SMNVEV, per germline (reference sequence). V was clipped by 3 bases and J by 0 bases, with 9 bases between them. The CDR3 has 15 residues. The CDR3, as DNA: TGTGCCAGCAGTTTCGAGGGTTATAGCAATCAGCCCCAGCATTTT. Protein: CASSFEGYSNQPQHF.

J is TRBJ2-5 and V is TRBV11-2; 8 positions agree with TRBD1. V shed 5 bases and J 0 bases; nucleotides not matched to a gene: 11. The V gene's germline CDR1 is SGHAT and CDR2 FQNNGV. CDR3 length: 17 residues. CDR3 sequence (DNA): TGTGCCAGCAGCCCTAGGGGCAACAGGGGGTACCAAGAGACCCAGTACTTC. Amino acids: CASSPRGNRGYQETQYF.

The chain links TRBV19 to TRBJ2-7, with 9 bases fitting TRBD2. The CDR3 is 15 amino acids. V dropped 2 bases and J dropped 6; count of bases not matched to a gene: 8. Germline CDR1 reads LNHDA; CDR2 reads SQIVND (reference sequence). The CDR3 DNA reads as TGTGCCAGTAGTATACCGGCTAGCGGGATATCCGAGCAGTACTTC. It yields the protein CASSIPASGISEQYF.

The chain uses TRBV14 and TRBJ2-1, with D possibly matching TRBD1 (6 bases). The CDR3 extends over 14 amino acids. The germline gives CDR1 SGHDN, CDR2 FVKESK. V gave up 4 bases and J gave up 3 bases, with 10 bases separating them. CDR3 nucleotide sequence: TGTGCCAGCAGCCTGACAGGAAACTACAATGAGCAGTTCTTC. It codes for CASSLTGNYNEQFF.

The chain employs TRBV5-6 and TRBJ1-2; D perhaps matches TRBD1 (5 bases). The germline V gene encodes CDR1 SGHDT and CDR2 YYEEEE. With 5 bases removed from V and 2 bases from J, the gap between germline ends came to 16 bases. CDR3 size: 15 residues. In DNA form, the CDR3 reads TGTGCCAGCAGAACCACAGGTTCCGGAAACTATGGCTACACCTTC. It is translated as CASRTTGSGNYGYTF. The full variable domain, completed using reference TRBV5-6 and TRBJ1-2, is DAGVTQSPTHLIKTRGQQVTLRCSPKSGHDTVSWYQQALGQGPQFIFQYYEEEERQRGNFPDRFSGHQFPNYSSELNVNALLLGDSALYLCASRTTGSGNYGYTFGSGTRLTVV.

The rearrangement links TRBV6-5 to TRBJ2-1; D might be TRBD1 (5 bases). Trimming removed 2 bases from V and 9 bases from J, with 8 bases in between. This CDR3 contains 12 residues. CDR1 and CDR2 from the germline V gene are MNHEY and SVGAGI. CDR3 loop: CASSYRGAEQFF. In DNA form, the CDR3 reads TGTGCCAGCAGTTACCGTGGGGCTGAGCAGTTCTTC.

The chain carries TRBV29-1 and TRBJ2-1; 7 bases align to TRBD2. Trimming took 3 bases from V and 7 from J; bases not matched to a gene: 3. Germline CDR1 and CDR2: SQVTM and ANQGSEA. This CDR3 has 12 residues. DNA for the CDR3: TGCAGCGTTGATTTGGGAGGGAATGAGCAGTTCTTC. This encodes CSVDLGGNEQFF.

To note about this clonotype: The junction differs from germline at one of its ends, possibly a read error. The chain combines TRBV4-2 with TRBJ2-1; TRBD2 agrees at 8 bases. This CDR3 region has 21 residues. CDR1 is LGHNA, CDR2 YNFKEQ, per germline. The CDR3 bases are TGCGCCAGCAGCCAAGAAGGGGCTAGCGGGCGCTATGATTCCTCCTACAATGAGCAGTTCTTC. This translates into CASSQEGASGRYDSSYNEQFF.

This clonotype was observed once. This chain uses TRBV30 with TRBJ2-1; D is perhaps TRBD1 (6 bases). CDR3 length: 13 amino acids. Germline V gene sequence: CDR1 GTSNPN, CDR2 SVGIG (reference sequence). V lost 1 base, J lost 14 bases, and 18 bases lay in between. The CDR3 loop reads CAWSADSTREKFF. The CDR3 region has the DNA TGTGCCTGGAGTGCGGACAGCACAAGAGAGAAGTTCTTC.

This chain connects TRBV11-2 to TRBJ1-1; 7 bases line up with TRBD1. The length of the CDR3 is 16 residues. The junction had 13 bases not matched to a gene; V was cut back by 3 bases and J by 6 bases. CDR1 SGHAT and CDR2 FQNNGV come from the germline V gene. The CDR3 DNA is TGTGCCAGCAGCTTCAACCCTACGAACAGGGGCCCTGAAGCTTTCTTT. Protein product: CASSFNPTNRGPEAFF.

V is TRBV6-5 and J is TRBJ2-3, with 8 bases lining up with TRBD1. With V trimmed by 8 bases and J by 4 bases, 5 bases remained unmatched. The CDR3 is 13 residues long. Germline V gives CDR1 MNHEY, CDR2 SVGAGI. The CDR3 nucleotides are TGTGCCAGCTGGACAGGGTTGTCAGATACGCAGTATTTT. Its protein is CASWTGLSDTQYF.

The gene calls are TRBV29-1 and TRBJ2-1; 8 bases line up with TRBD2. The CDR3 runs 16 residues. Germline values: CDR1 SQVTM, CDR2 ANQGSEA. The junction had 10 bases not matched to a gene; V was cut back by 6 bases and J by 0 bases. This chain's CDR3 is CSVQGLAGNSYNEQFF. Written as DNA, the CDR3 is TGCAGCGTCCAGGGGTTAGCGGGGAACTCCTACAATGAGCAGTTCTTC.

In its sample, this clonotype was seen once. The chain uses TRBV27 and TRBJ2-2; 16 bases are shared with TRBD2. CDR3 length: 19 amino acids. V was pared by 5 bases and J by 1 base, with 7 bases of the junction left unmatched. CDR1 is MNHEY, CDR2 SMNVEV, per germline (reference sequence). In nucleotides, the CDR3 is TGTGCCAGCAGTCCAGGGACTAGCGGGAGGGAGGAGAACACCGGGGAGCTGTTTTTT. The encoded protein is CASSPGTSGREENTGELFF.

DNA of the CDR3: TGCGCCAGCAGCTCCTACAGGGGAAGGGGCAATGAGCAGTTCTTC. It yields the protein CASSSYRGRGNEQFF. The chain recombines TRBV5-1 with TRBJ2-1; 7 bases fit TRBD1. This CDR3 comprises 15 residues. Germline CDR1 SGHRS, CDR2 YFSETQ. V lost 3 bases, J lost 6 bases, and 9 bases stayed unmatched.

As DNA, the CDR3 is TGTGCCAGCAGTTACGAGGGGCCTGGGGCCAACGTCCTGACTTTC. It translates to CASSYEGPGANVLTF. The chain combines TRBV6-6 with TRBJ2-6, with D perhaps assigned TRBD1 or TRBD2 (5 bases each). In germline, CDR1 is MNHNY, CDR2 SVGAGI (reference sequence). Between the trimmed V and J ends, which lost 2 bases and 2 bases, there was a span of 7 bases. This CDR3 is built from 15 residues.

CDR3 residues: CSVDNGASSYNEQFF. For the CDR3, the DNA is TGCAGCGTTGATAACGGCGCCTCCTCCTACAATGAGCAGTTCTTC. The rearrangement joins TRBV29-1 to TRBJ2-1; D remains ambiguous. The CDR3 runs 15 residues. With 3 bases removed from V and 0 bases from J, the gap between germline ends came to 12 bases. Germline assignment: CDR1 SQVTM and CDR2 ANQGSEA.

The chain carries TRBV15 and TRBJ1-1; D is ambiguous. V gave up 1 base and J gave up 3 bases, with 3 bases separating them. The CDR3 is 12 residues long. CDR1 and CDR2 from the germline V gene are LNHNV and YYDKDF (reference sequence). CDR3 sequence (DNA): TGTGCCACCAGCAGAGCGGACACTGAAGCTTTCTTT. It translates to CATSRADTEAFF.

V and J are TRBV7-6 and TRBJ2-1; 9 bases match TRBD1. CDR3 length equals 16 residues. The V gene's germline CDR1 is SGHVS and CDR2 FNYEAQ. V lost 5 bases to trimming and J lost 6 bases; unmatched junction nucleotides: 11. The CDR3 sequence is CASSPTMWDRVNEQFF. The CDR3 DNA is TGTGCCAGCAGCCCTACTATGTGGGACAGGGTCAATGAGCAGTTCTTC.

The chain employs TRBV5-1 and TRBJ2-5; D is undetermined. Deletions cut 1 base from V and 2 bases from J, with 12 bases between. Germline CDR1 SGHRS, CDR2 YFSETQ. The CDR3 covers 15 residues. Written as DNA, the CDR3 is TGCGCCAGCAGCTTGATGACAAGCTCTCAAGAGACCCAGTACTTC. This encodes CASSLMTSSQETQYF.

The chain couples TRBV19 to TRBJ1-5; the D is unclear. This CDR3 is built from 16 residues. Trimming took off 5 bases at V and 3 bases at J, with 17 bases between the two ends. Germline CDR1 reads LNHDA; CDR2 reads SQIVND (reference sequence). The CDR3 bases are TGTGCCAGTAGTCCCCGGCCCCAAAGTCCCAATCAGCCCCAGCATTTT. This encodes CASSPRPQSPNQPQHF.